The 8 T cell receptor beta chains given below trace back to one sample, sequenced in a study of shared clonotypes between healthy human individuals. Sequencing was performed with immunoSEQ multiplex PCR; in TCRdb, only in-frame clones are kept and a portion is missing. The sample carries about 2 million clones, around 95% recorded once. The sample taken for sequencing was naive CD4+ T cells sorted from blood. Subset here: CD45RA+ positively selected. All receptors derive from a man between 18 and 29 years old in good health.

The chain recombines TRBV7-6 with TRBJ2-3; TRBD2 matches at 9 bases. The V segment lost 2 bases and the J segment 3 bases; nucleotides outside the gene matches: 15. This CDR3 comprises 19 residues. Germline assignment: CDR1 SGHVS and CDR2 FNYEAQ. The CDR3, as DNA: TGTGCCAGCAGCTTATCATCTACCGGGGCGGGAGGGCCTACAGATACGCAGTATTTT. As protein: CASSLSSTGAGGPTDTQYF.

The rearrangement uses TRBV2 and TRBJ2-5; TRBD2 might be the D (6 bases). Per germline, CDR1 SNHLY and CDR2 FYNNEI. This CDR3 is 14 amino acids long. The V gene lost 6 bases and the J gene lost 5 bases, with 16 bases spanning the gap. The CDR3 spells CASRPRDSLETQYF. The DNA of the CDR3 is TGTGCCAGCAGACCCCGGGACTCCCTCGAGACCCAGTACTTC.

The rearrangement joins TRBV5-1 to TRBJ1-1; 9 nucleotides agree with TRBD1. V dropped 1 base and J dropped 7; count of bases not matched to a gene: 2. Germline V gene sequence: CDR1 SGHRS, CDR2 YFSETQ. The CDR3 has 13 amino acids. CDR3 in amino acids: CASSLKGQGEAFF. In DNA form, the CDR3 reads TGCGCCAGCAGCTTGAAGGGACAGGGTGAAGCTTTCTTT. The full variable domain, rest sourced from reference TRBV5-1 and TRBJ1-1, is KAGVTQTPRYLIKTRGQQVTLSCSPISGHRSVSWYQQTPGQGLQFLFEYFSETQRNKGNFPGRFSGRQFSNSRSEMNVSTLELGDSALYLCASSLKGQGEAFFGQGTRLTVV.

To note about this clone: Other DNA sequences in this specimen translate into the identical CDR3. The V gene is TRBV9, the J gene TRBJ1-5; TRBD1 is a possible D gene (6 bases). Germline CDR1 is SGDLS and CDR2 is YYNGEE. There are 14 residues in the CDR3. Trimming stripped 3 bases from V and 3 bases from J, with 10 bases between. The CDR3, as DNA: TGTGCCAGCAGCGCCGGACAGCTCAATCAGCCCCAGCATTTT. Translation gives CASSAGQLNQPQHF. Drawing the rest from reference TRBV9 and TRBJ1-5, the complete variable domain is DSGVTQTPKHLITATGQRVTLRCSPRSGDLSVYWYQQSLDQGLQFLIQYYNGEERAKGNILERFSAQQFPDLHSELNLSSLELGDSALYFCASSAGQLNQPQHFGDGTRLSIL.

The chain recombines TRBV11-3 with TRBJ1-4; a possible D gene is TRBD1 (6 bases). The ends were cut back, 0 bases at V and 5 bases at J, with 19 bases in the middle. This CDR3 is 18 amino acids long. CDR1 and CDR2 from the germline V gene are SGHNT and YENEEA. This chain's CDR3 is CASSLDHPRGSLNEKLFF. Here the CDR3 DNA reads TGTGCCAGCAGCTTAGATCATCCGAGGGGGAGTTTAAATGAAAAACTGTTTTTT.

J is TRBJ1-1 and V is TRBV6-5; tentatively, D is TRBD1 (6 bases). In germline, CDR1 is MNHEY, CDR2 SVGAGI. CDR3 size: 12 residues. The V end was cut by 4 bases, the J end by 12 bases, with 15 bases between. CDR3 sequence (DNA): TGTGCCAGCAGTTTTCAGGGGATGGAGACTTTCTTT. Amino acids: CASSFQGMETFF.

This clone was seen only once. The CDR3 here is CASSVKGGGSTDTQYF. The CDR3, as DNA: TGTGCCAGCAGTGTCAAAGGGGGTGGGAGCACAGATACGCAGTATTTT. The V and J genes are TRBV2 and TRBJ2-3; D is possibly TRBD1 (6 bases). Germline V gives CDR1 SNHLY, CDR2 FYNNEI. V lost 4 bases to trimming and J lost 0 bases, with 14 bases between them. The CDR3 is 16 amino acids. Filled out from reference TRBV2 and TRBJ2-3, the complete variable domain reads EPEVTQTPSHQVTQMGQEVILRCVPISNHLYFYWYRQILGQKVEFLVSFYNNEISEKSEIFDDQFSVERPDGSNFTLKIRSTKLEDSAMYFCASSVKGGGSTDTQYFGPGTRLTVL.

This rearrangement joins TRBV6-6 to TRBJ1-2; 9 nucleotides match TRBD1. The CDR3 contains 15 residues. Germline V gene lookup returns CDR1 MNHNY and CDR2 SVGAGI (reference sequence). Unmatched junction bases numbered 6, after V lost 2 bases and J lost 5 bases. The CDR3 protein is CASSYKDRGFYGYTF. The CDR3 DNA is TGTGCCAGCAGTTACAAGGACAGGGGTTTTTATGGCTACACCTTC.